This T cell receptor beta chain was recovered during a study of early T cells in non-severe SARS-CoV-2 infection. Unique molecular identifier tags were affixed to discrete cDNA molecules. TCRdb reprocessed the 5' RACE reads via MiXCR and lists one record per CDR3 protein. Of roughly 30,000 distinct CDR3 sequences listed, approximately 5.2% are singletons. Germline V gene lookup returns CDR1 DFQATT and CDR2 SNEGSKA (reference sequence). This CDR3 region has 12 residues. V lost 3 bases, J lost 2 bases, and 8 bases lay in between. This clonotype has at least ten counts. No antigen is known for it. The study's findings and limits: VDJdb matching, biased toward anti-spike CD8 responses, missed private and CD4 specificities.

The sequence was obtained from an adult who was a healthcare worker with PCR-confirmed SARS-CoV-2 infection or an uninfected control (not recorded which). What was sequenced was whole blood. The J gene is TRBJ2-7, the V gene TRBV20-1; D remains ambiguous. DNA for the CDR3: TGCAGTGCTAGCAACCCCGCCTACGAGCAGTACTTC. Amino acid sequence: CSASNPAYEQYF.